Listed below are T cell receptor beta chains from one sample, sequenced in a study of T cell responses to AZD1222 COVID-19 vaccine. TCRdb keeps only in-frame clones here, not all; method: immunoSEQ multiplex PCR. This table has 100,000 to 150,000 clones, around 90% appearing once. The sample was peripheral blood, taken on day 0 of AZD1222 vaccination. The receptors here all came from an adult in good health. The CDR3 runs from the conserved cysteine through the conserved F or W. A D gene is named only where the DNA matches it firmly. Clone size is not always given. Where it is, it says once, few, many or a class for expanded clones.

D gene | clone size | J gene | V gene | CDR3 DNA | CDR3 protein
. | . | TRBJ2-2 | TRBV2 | TGTGCCAGCAGTCTGGGGGCGAGTTATACCGGGGAGCTGTTTTTT | CASSLGASYTGELFF
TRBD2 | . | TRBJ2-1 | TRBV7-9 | TGTGCCAGCAGACTCTTCCCCGGCGGGAGGGCCGGCGATGAGCAGTTCTTC | CASRLFPGGRAGDEQFF
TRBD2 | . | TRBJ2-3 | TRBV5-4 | TGTGCCAGCAGCCCCTATCAGGGACTAGCAAGCACAGATACGCAGTATTTT | CASSPYQGLASTDTQYF
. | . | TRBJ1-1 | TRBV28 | TGTGCCAGCCCACCGGTGACGCACCGGGGCACTGAAGCTTTCTTT | CASPPVTHRGTEAFF
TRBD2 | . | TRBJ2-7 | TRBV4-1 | TGCGCCAGCAGCCAAGACCGCGCGATTAGCGGGAGGGCAATTTCGTACGAGCAGTACTTC | CASSQDRAISGRAISYEQYF
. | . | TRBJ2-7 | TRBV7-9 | TGTGCCAGCAGCAGTATTTGGGGAGACTCCGAGCAGTACTTC | CASSSIWGDSEQYF
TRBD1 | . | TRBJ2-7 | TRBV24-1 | TGTGCCACCAGTGATGGGGACAGGGCCGAGCAGTACTTC | CATSDGDRAEQYF
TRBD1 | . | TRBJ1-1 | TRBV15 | TGTGCCACCAGCGCCGGACAGGCCTGGAATGAAGCTTTCTTT | CATSAGQAWNEAFF
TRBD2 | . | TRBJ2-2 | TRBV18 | TGTGCCAGCTCAACCAATTTTCTAGCGGGAGTATCCACCGGGGAGCTGTTTTTT | CASSTNFLAGVSTGELFF
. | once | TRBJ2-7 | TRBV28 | TGTGCCAGCAGCTTAAGTACTGGGGGTGTCTCCTACGAGCAGTACTTC | CASSLSTGGVSYEQYF
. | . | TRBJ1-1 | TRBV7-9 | TGTGCCAGCAGCTTAAGGGGGTTCGAAGCTTTCTTT | CASSLRGFEAFF
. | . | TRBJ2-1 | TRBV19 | TGTGCCAGTAGTCCCGGAGGGGTAAATGAGCAGTTCTTC | CASSPGGVNEQFF
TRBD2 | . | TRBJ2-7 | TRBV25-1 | TGTGCCACACTTGGGCGGGGGGCCCACGAGCAGTACTTC | CATLGRGAHEQYF
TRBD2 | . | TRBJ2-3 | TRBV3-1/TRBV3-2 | TGTGCCAGCAGCGGGTCGGCGAGGACGGGAGGGGGGGATACGCAGTATTTT | CASSGSARTGGGDTQYF
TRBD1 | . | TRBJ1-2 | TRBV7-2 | TGTGCCAGCAGCTTCAGGGGGCTAGTAAATGGCTACACCTTC | CASSFRGLVNGYTF
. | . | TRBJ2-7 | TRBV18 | TGTGCCAGCTCCCCGGACGGACTCGCCTACGAGCAGTACTTC | CASSPDGLAYEQYF
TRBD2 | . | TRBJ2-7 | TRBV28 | TGTGCCAGCAGTTTGGGGACTAGCGGGAGCTACGAGCAGTACTTC | CASSLGTSGSYEQYF
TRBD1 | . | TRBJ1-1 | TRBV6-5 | TGTGCCAGCAGTAGGACAGGGGATACTGAAGCTTTCTTT | CASSRTGDTEAFF
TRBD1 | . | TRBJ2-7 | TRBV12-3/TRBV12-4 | TGTGCCAGCAGTTTAGGGACAGGGGTGCAGTACTTC | CASSLGTGVQYF
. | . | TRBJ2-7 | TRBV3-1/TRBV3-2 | TGTGCCAGCAGATCTGACGGGTCCTCCTACGAGCAGTACTTC | CASRSDGSSYEQYF
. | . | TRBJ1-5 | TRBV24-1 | TGTGCCACCTCGCAACCCAGCTCCAATCAGCCCCAGCATTTT | CATSQPSSNQPQHF
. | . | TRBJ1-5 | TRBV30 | TGTGCCTGGAGTGTAGGTATTCTTAGCAATCAGCCCCAGCATTTT | CAWSVGILSNQPQHF
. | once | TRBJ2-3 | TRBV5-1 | TGCGCCAGCAAGGTAGTTCCTTCTGGAGATACGCAGTATTTT | CASKVVPSGDTQYF
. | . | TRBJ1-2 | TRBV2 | TGTGCCAGCAGTGGAGACGGTCGATCTGGCTACACCTTC | CASSGDGRSGYTF
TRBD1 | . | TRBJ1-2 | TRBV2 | TGTGCCAGCAGTCCTCGAACCCGGGACAGAGAAGCGCGCAGCTATGGCTACACCTTC | CASSPRTRDREARSYGYTF
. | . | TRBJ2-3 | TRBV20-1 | TGCAGTGCCAGTGGGCCGGCCCGATCCCCCCCCACAGATACGCAGTATTTT | CSASGPARSPPTDTQYF
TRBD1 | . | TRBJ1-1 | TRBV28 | TGTGCCAGCAGTTTGTCCCGAAGGGGGCCCATGAACACTGAAGCTTTCTTT | CASSLSRRGPMNTEAFF
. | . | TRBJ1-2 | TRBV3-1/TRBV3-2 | TGTGCCAGCAGCCAGCATCACCGGGCTGGCGATGGCTACACCTTC | CASSQHHRAGDGYTF
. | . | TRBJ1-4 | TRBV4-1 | TGCGCCAGCAGCCAAACCCTCGCCCCCGCGAATGAAAAACTGTTTTTT | CASSQTLAPANEKLFF
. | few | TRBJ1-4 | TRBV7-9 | TGTGCCAGCAGCTTGCATGGGGGCGGTGAAAAACTGTTTTTT | CASSLHGGGEKLFF
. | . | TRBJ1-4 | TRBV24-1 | TGTGCCACCAGTGACCCCGGCAGGGAGGGAGAAAAACTGTTTTTT | CATSDPGREGEKLFF
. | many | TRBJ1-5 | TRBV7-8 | TGTGCCAGCAGCCAAGAGCGGGGAAGTAATCAGCCCCAGCATTTT | CASSQERGSNQPQHF
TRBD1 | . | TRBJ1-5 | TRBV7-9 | TGTGCCAGCAGCTTAGGGGGACAGAATAATTTTCAGCCCCAGCATTTT | CASSLGGQNNFQPQHF
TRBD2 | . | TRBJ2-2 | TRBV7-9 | TGTGCCAGCAGCCCCCTCCCCGAGGCCCCGCGGGAGCTATCCGGGGAGCTGTTTTTT | CASSPLPEAPRELSGELFF
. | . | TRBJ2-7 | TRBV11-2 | TGTGCCAGCAGCCCCGGGAACGAGCAGTACTTC | CASSPGNEQYF
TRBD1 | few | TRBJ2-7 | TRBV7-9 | TGTGCCAGCAGCTTCGGACAGGGGCTCACCTACGAGCAGTACTTC | CASSFGQGLTYEQYF